The clone carrying this TCR beta chain was seen repeatedly, ten times or more. The antigen is not known. The germline CDR1 and CDR2 sequences are MNHNS and SASEGT. V lost 6 bases to trimming and J lost 2 bases, with 18 bases between them. This CDR3 has 16 residues. This entry comes from a study of identical twins. Among all donors, each was a healthy Caucasian. General observations from the study: Without tracking the same donors, conclusions rested on cross-sectional statistical analysis.

A universal primer site was incorporated via template switching, and the cDNA contained unique molecular identifiers. MiXCR, applied by TCRdb to the 5' RACE reads, yields one record per CDR3 protein. This table holds hundreds of thousands of distinct CDR3 sequences, around 21% found once. The sample also formed part of further work on T cells expressing NK-cell markers.

The receptor was derived from a woman aged 18-29 years in good health. The sample consisted of PBMCs. V is TRBV6-1 and J is TRBJ2-3; TRBD1 is a possible D gene (5 bases). For the CDR3, the DNA is TGTGCCAGCAGAAAGACTTACAGGAGCTACACAGATACGCAGTATTTT. It specifies CASRKTYRSYTDTQYF.